Below are 3 T cell receptor beta chains sequenced from a single sample in a study of blood T cell repertoires in COVID-19. Repertoires were generated with immunoSEQ multiplex PCR, while TCRdb's copy carries only in-frame clones and drops some. The sample lists a few hundred thousand clones; 70% to 90% were seen once. The sequenced sample consisted of PBMCs or T cells enriched from blood (not recorded which). Source of these receptors: a young man who had recovered from COVID-19.

The V and J genes are TRBV19 and TRBJ1-1; the D gene is possibly TRBD1 (5 bases). CDR1 is LNHDA and CDR2 is SQIVND in the germline V gene (reference sequence). Trimming shortened V by 5 bases and J by 1 base, and 17 bases separated the two germline ends. This CDR3 spans 16 amino acids. The CDR3 bases are TGTGCCAGTAGTCGCCGACCCCAGGGCACGAACACTGAAGCTTTCTTT. This translates into CASSRRPQGTNTEAFF.

The J gene is TRBJ2-7, the V gene TRBV12-3 or TRBV12-4; TRBD1 matches 8 bases. The CDR3 contains 13 residues. J gave up 3 bases and V 6 bases, and 4 bases lay outside the gene matches. CDR3 loop: CASSRGTGYEQYF. CDR3 nucleotide sequence: TGTGCCAGCAGCAGAGGGACAGGCTACGAGCAGTACTTC.

This chain joins TRBV6-5 and TRBJ1-2, with TRBD1 identical over 9 bases. With V trimmed by 7 bases and J by 5 bases, 5 bases remained unmatched. This CDR3 has 13 amino acids. Germline V CDR1 and CDR2: MNHEY, SVGAGI. The CDR3 DNA follows: TGTGCCAGCACCGGACAGGGGCCTTATGGCTACACCTTC. It codes for CASTGQGPYGYTF.